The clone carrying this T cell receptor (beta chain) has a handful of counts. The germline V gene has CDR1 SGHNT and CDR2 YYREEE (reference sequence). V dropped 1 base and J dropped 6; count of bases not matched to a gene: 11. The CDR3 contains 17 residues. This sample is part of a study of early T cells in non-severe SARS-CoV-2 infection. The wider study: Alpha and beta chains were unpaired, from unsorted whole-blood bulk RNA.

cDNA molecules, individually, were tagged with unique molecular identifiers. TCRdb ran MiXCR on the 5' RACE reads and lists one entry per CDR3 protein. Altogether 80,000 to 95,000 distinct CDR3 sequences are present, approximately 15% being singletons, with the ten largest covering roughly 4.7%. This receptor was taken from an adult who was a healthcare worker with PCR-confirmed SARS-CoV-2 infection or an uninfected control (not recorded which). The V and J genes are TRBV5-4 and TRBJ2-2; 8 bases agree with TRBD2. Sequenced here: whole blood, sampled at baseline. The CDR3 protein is CASSLSSGIGLAGELFF. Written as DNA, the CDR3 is TGTGCCAGCAGCTTGAGTAGCGGGATTGGCCTTGCCGGGGAGCTGTTTTTT.